The source of this T cell receptor beta chain is a study of blood T cell repertoires in COVID-19 (TCRdb year 2020). In the study overall: Samples from collaborators originated in the United States, Italy and Spain and spanned both the acute and convalescent phases of COVID-19. A de-identified subject ID, COVID-19 status, age in years and sex were almost always included in the sample metadata. Where HLA class I and class II types were available, the types were taken from metadata supplied by the sample provider, not from assay-based typing. Samples were obtained from the ongoing ImmuneRACE study (first 160 participants) and from approximately 1,200 subjects provided by 6 global collaborators. The material from the prospective study consisted of cDNA or gDNA derived from T cells, B-cell-depleted T cells, or PBMCs. Deeply sampled blood TCRbeta repertoires from subjects exposed to, actively infected with, or recovered from COVID-19 were included in the dataset. A freely available public database, intended as a resource for researchers studying the immune response to SARS-CoV-2, is where the repertoires were released. Study-wide findings and limitations: How much clinical and demographic metadata was included differed by source and by participant, and the metadata was provided uncurated.

In regard to this clone: Its cognate antigen has yet to be identified. The input lacks base qualities; no much larger clone sits a single base away.

TCRbeta CDR3 regions were amplified from genomic DNA by means of the immunoSEQ Assay, a bias-controlled multiplex PCR. Per the original workflow: The number of nucleated cells in each sample was estimated from the amplification of reference gene primers within the assay. To quantify the absolute abundance of each unique TCRbeta CDR3 rearrangement, sequence reads were collapsed and filtered. For each sample, productive Simpson clonality was calculated as the square root of Simpson's diversity index across productive rearrangements. TCRdb limited this immuneACCESS table to in-frame rearrangements with V and J called. A share of clones is missing; checked studies link under half to unresolved V genes, and the rest is unexplained. V and J calls and clone size are those listed in that table; D and trimming were worked out from the DNA. This sample is represented by about 390,000 clones; over 75% of them were singletons. The ten largest clones represent about 2.3% of the sample.

One collaborating source in Seattle enrolled patients while the patients were actively infected and followed the patients over time throughout the course of disease. The collaborating institutions used their own protocols to collect whole blood in K2EDTA tubes. For TCRbeta analysis, collaborators shipped samples in one of three forms: frozen whole blood, isolated PBMCs, or DNA extracted from either of those sample types. Sequences were obtained from peripheral blood. The receptor was derived from a woman aged 55-75 years with COVID-19, enrolled during active disease.

The CDR3 protein: CAWSVGLAGFSYEQYF. The DNA is TGTGCCTGGAGCGTTGGACTAGCGGGATTTTCCTACGAGCAGTACTTC. Recombination joined TRBV30 with TRBJ2-7; the junction holds 12 bases that match TRBD2. At the junction V is shortened by 3 bases and J by 1 base; bases outside the gene matches: 7. The germline V gene (reference sequence) supplies CDR1 GTSNPN and CDR2 SVGIG. The CDR3 contains 16 residues, cysteine and phenylalanine counted. Just CDR3 DNA is preserved here, 48 bases in frame from base 1.